Here is one TCR beta chain with its context. Sequence at one end of the junction differs from germline and may be a read error. Thyroid surgery took place with no prior treatment in any patient. This record belongs to a study of metastatic and nonmetastatic thyroid tumors. In the study overall: The study looked at repertoires side by side in blood and in tumor or nodule tissue from malignant and benign thyroid patients.

The V gene's germline CDR1 is MNHNS and CDR2 SASEGT. This CDR3 region has 14 residues. In the original analysis: Between-group CDR3 differences, defined by clinicopathological status, yielded a distant-metastasis classifier for papillary thyroid cancer. TCRdb re-called the PCR reads via MiXCR. These V and J calls originate from TCRdb's pipeline instead of the authors' own analysis. The repertoire holds approximately 21,000 clones, with around 18% as singletons. Input material: blood. The chain carries TRBV6-1 and TRBJ2-2; D is perhaps TRBD1 (6 bases). This TCR was sampled from a male donor with papillary thyroid cancer or a benign thyroid nodule (not recorded which). Some clones in this sample may be carry-over from other donors' samples. CDR3 in DNA: TGTGTCAGCAGCGCCGGACAGAACACCGCGGAGCTGTTTTTT. It is translated as CVSSAGQNTAELFF.